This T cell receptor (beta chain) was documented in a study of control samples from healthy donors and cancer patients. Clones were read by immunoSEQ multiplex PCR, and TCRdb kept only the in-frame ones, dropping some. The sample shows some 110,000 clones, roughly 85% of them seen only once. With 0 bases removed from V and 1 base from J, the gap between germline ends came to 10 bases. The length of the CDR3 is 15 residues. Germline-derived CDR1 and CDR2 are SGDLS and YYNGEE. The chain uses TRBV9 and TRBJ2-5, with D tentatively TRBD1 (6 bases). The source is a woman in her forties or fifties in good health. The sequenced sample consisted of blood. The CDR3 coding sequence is TGTGCCAGCAGCGTAGGGGTAGGGGGCCAAGAGACCCAGTACTTC. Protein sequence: CASSVGVGGQETQYF.